The following is a T cell receptor (beta chain) sequence with its context. The same CDR3 is also encoded by other DNA sequences in this sample. The data belong to a study of shared clonotypes between healthy human individuals. CDR3 length: 14 amino acids. V was shortened by 0 bases and J by 7 bases, with 10 bases between the two germline ends. Germline lookup yields CDR1 SGHNT and CDR2 YYREEE (reference sequence). The deep-level immunoSEQ assay was used. Assay used: immunoSEQ multiplex PCR; TCRdb lists only in-frame clones, some missing. The sample shows about 1.5 million clones, roughly 97% of them seen only once.

The clonotype comes from a man in his thirties or forties in good health. The source material was naive CD4+ T cells sorted from blood. Subset here: CD45RA+ positively selected. This chain connects TRBV5-4 to TRBJ1-4; TRBD1 might be the D (5 bases). The CDR3 DNA reads as TGTGCCAGCAGCTTGGGGAGGGGTGGTGAAAAACTGTTTTTT. Translated, it gives CASSLGRGGEKLFF.